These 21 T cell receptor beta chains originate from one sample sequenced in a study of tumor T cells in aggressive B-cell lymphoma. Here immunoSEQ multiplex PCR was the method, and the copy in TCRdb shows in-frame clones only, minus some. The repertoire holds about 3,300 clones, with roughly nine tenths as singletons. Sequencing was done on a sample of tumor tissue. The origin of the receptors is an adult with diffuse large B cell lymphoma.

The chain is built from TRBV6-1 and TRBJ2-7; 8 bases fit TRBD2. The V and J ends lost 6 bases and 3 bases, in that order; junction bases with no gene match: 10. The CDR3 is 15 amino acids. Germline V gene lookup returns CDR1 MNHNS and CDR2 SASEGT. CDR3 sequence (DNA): TGTGCCAGCAGCGATCTACCGGGACTAGGCTACGAGCAGTACTTC. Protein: CASSDLPGLGYEQYF.

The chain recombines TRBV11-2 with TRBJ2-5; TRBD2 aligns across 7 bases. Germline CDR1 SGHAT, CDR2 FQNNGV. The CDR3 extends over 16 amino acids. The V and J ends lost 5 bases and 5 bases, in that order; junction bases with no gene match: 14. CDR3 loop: CASSRLFGRAVETQYF. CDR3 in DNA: TGTGCCAGCAGCCGCCTCTTTGGGAGGGCCGTGGAGACCCAGTACTTC.

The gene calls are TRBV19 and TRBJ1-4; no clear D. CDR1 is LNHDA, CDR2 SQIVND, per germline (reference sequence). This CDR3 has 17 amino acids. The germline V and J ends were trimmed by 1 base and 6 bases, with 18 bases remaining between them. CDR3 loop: CASSIALGSIGYEKLFF. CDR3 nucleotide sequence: TGTGCCAGTAGTATAGCTCTGGGTTCCATCGGGTATGAAAAACTGTTTTTT. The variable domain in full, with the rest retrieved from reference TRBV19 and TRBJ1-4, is DGGITQSPKYLFRKEGQNVTLSCEQNLNHDAMYWYRQDPGQGLRLIYYSQIVNDFQKGDIAEGYSVSREKKESFPLTVTSAQKNPTAFYLCASSIALGSIGYEKLFFGSGTQLSVL.

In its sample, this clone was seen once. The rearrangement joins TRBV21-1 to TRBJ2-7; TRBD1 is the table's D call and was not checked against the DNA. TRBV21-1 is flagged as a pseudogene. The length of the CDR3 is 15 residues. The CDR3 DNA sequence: TGTGCCAGCAGCACCTGCAGGGGACGGGGCCACGAGCAGTACTTC. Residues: CASSTCRGRGHEQYF.

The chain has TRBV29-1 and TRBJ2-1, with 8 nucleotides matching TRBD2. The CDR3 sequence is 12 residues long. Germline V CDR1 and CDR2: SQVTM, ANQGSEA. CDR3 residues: CRTKSGSNEQFF. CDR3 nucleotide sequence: TGCAGGACCAAAAGCGGGAGCAATGAGCAGTTCTTC.

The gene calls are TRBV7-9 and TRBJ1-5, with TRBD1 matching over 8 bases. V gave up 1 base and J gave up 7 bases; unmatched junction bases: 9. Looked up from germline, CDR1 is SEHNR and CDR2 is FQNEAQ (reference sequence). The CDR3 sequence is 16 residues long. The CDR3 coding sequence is TGTGCCAGCAGCTTAGGGTCAGGGGGCGAAAGACAGCCCCAGCATTTT. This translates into CASSLGSGGERQPQHF.

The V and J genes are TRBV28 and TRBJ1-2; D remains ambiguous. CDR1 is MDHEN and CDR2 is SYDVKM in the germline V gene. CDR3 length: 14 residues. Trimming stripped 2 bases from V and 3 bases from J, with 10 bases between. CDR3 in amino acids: CASSLGDSYYGYTF. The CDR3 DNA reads TGTGCCAGCAGTTTAGGAGATTCTTACTATGGCTACACCTTC.

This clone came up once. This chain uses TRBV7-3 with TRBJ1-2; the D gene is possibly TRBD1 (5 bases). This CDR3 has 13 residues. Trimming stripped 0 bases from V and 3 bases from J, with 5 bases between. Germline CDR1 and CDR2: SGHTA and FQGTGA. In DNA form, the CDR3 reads TGTGCCAGCAGCTTAACAGGGGACTATGGCTACACCTTC. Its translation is CASSLTGDYGYTF.

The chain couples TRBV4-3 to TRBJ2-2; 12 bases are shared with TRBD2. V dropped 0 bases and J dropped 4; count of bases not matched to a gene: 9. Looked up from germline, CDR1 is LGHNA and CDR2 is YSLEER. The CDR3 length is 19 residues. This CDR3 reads CASSQDATSGRRGTGELFF. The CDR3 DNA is TGCGCCAGCAGCCAAGATGCGACTAGCGGGAGAAGGGGCACCGGGGAGCTGTTTTTT.

CDR3 in DNA: TGTGCCAGCAGCTTGGTAACTAGCGGGAGAGGAGGGTTGGACGAGCAGTACTTC. This codes for CASSLVTSGRGGLDEQYF. V usage is TRBV5-6 and J usage is TRBJ2-7; 11 nucleotides match TRBD2. CDR3 length equals 18 residues. Germline V CDR1 and CDR2: SGHDT, YYEEEE. Trimming cost V 0 bases and J 5 bases; bases outside gene matches: 13.

In DNA form, the CDR3 reads TGTGCCACCAGCAAAGGGGAGGGTGGAGGTACAGATACGCAGTATTTT. Translated, it gives CATSKGEGGGTDTQYF. V is TRBV15 and J is TRBJ2-3, with 7 bases that match TRBD2. The CDR3 consists of 16 residues. CDR1 is LNHNV and CDR2 is YYDKDF in the germline V gene (reference sequence). V lost 4 bases to trimming and J lost 3 bases; unmatched junction nucleotides: 10. Combining the CDR3 with reference TRBV15 and TRBJ2-3 gives the whole variable domain DAMVIQNPRYQVTQFGKPVTLSCSQTLNHNVMYWYQQKSSQAPKLLFHYYDKDFNNEADTPDNFQSRRPNTSFCFLDIRSPGLGDTAMYLCATSKGEGGGTDTQYFGPGTRLTVL.

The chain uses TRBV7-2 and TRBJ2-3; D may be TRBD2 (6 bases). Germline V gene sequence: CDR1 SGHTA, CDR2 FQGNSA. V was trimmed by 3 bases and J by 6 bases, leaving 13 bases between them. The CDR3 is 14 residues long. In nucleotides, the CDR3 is TGTGCCAGCAGCTTTAGGTCTAGCGCTGATACGCAGTATTTT. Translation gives CASSFRSSADTQYF.

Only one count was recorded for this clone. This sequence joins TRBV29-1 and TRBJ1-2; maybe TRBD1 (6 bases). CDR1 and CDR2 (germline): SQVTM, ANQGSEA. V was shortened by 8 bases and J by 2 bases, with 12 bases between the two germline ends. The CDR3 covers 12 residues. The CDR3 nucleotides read TGCAGCACTTGGACAGCGAACTATGGCTACACCTTC. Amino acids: CSTWTANYGYTF.

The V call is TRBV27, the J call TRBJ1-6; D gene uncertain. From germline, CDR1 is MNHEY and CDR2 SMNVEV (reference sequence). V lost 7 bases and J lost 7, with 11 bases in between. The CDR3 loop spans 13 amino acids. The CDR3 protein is CASTPERNSPLHF. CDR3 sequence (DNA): TGTGCCAGCACCCCGGAGAGGAATTCACCCCTCCACTTT.

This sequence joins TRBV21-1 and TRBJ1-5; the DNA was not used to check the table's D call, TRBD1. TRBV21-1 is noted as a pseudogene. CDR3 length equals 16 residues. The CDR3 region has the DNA TGTGCCAGCAGCGTTCGGGACAGGCCTCGCAATCAGCCCCAGCATTTT. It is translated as CASSVRDRPRNQPQHF.

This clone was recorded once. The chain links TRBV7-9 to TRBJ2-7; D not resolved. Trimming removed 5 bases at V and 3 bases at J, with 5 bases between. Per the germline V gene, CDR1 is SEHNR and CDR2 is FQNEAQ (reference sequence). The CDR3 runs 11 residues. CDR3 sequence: CASSPGYEQYF. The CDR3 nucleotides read TGTGCCAGCAGCCCAGGCTACGAGCAGTACTTC. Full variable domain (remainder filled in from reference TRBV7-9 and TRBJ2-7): DTGVSQNPRHKITKRGQNVTFRCDPISEHNRLYWYRQTLGQGPEFLTYFQNEAQLEKSRLLSDRFSAERPKGSFSTLEIQRTEQGDSAMYLCASSPGYEQYFGPGTRLTVT.

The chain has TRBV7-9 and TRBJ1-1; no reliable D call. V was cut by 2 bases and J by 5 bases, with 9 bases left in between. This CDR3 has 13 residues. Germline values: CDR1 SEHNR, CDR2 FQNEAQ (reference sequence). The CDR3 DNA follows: TGTGCCAGCAGCTTATCCTGGGCAACTGAAGCTTTCTTT. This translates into CASSLSWATEAFF.

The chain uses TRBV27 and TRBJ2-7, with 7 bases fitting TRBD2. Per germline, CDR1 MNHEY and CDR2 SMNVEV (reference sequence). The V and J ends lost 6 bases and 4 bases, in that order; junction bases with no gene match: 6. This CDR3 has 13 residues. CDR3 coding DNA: TGTGCCAGCAGGCGGGGAGGGCGGTACGAGCAGTACTTC. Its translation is CASRRGGRYEQYF.

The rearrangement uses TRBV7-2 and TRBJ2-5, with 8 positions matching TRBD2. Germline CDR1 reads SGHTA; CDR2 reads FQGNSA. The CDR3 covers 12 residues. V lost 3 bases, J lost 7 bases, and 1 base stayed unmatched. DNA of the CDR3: TGTGCCAGCAGCTTCAGCGGGGGGACCCAGTACTTC. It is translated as CASSFSGGTQYF.

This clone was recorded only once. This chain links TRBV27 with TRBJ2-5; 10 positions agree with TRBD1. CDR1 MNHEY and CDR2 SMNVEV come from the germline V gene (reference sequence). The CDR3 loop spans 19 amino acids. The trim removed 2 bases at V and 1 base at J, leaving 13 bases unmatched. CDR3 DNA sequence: TGTGCCAGCAGTTTAATCTTTGCCCCCCGGGACAGGGGCCAAGAGACCCAGTACTTC. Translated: CASSLIFAPRDRGQETQYF.

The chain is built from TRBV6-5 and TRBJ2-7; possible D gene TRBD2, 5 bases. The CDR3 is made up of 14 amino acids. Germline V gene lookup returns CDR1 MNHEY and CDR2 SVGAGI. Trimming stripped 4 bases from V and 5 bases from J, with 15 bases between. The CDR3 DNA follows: TGTGCCAGCAGTTTTCTTGTGGGGAGCCACGAGCAGTACTTC. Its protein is CASSFLVGSHEQYF.